This entry lists 30 T cell receptor beta chains sequenced from one sample in a study of immune evolution from preneoplasia to lung adenocarcinoma. The table came from immunoSEQ multiplex PCR; TCRdb's copy has only in-frame clones and leaves some out. The top ten clones hold 5.5% to 7% of a sample with roughly 6,100 clones, around four fifths of them seen once. Material for sequencing was FFPE minimally invasive lung adenocarcinoma tissue. The origin of the receptors is a person aged 50-69 years with lung adenocarcinoma.

J is TRBJ2-3 and V is TRBV28, with 8 bases matching TRBD1. CDR1 MDHEN and CDR2 SYDVKM come from the germline V gene. V was clipped by 9 bases and J by 5 bases; unmatched bases: 16. CDR3 size: 16 residues. CDR3 protein: CASTRVGQGAIDTQYF. As DNA, the CDR3 is TGTGCCAGTACGCGGGTGGGGCAGGGGGCCATAGATACGCAGTATTTT.

V usage is TRBV7-8 and J usage is TRBJ2-7; D is perhaps TRBD1 or TRBD2 (7 bases each). CDR1 and CDR2 from the germline V gene are SGHVS and FQNEAQ. The ends were cut back, 5 bases at V and 5 bases at J, with 19 bases in the middle. The CDR3 sequence is 15 residues long. CDR3 loop: CASSINTGEGDEQYF. The CDR3 DNA is TGTGCCAGCAGCATCAATACAGGGGAGGGCGACGAGCAGTACTTC.

V usage is TRBV7-3 and J usage is TRBJ2-2; D possibly corresponds to TRBD2 (5 bases). Germline V gene sequence: CDR1 SGHTA, CDR2 FQGTGA. The CDR3 runs 16 residues. The V end was cut by 5 bases, the J end by 4 bases, with 17 bases between. CDR3 DNA: TGTGCCAGCAGCCCGAGGTTAGGGAGCGGCACCGGGGAGCTGTTTTTT. Translated: CASSPRLGSGTGELFF.

The chain recombines TRBV7-6 with TRBJ2-7, with D uncertain. This CDR3 is built from 12 residues. Trimming took 1 base from V and 5 from J, leaving 6 bases between them. Germline CDR1 reads SGHVS; CDR2 reads FNYEAQ. DNA of the CDR3: TGTGCCAGCAGCTTAGAAGGGAACGAGCAGTACTTC. Translation: CASSLEGNEQYF.

The sample holds a few counts of this clone. The chain links TRBV19 to TRBJ2-5; the match to TRBD2 covers 10 bases. Germline CDR1 and CDR2: LNHDA and SQIVND (reference sequence). The CDR3 runs 15 residues. Trimming at V came to 5 bases and at J to 5 bases, leaving 8 bases not matched to a gene. The CDR3, as DNA: TGTGCCAGTAGTTCCACTAGCGGGGACGGGGAGACCCAGTACTTC. Its translation is CASSSTSGDGETQYF.

The chain has TRBV20-1 and TRBJ2-7; D might be TRBD1 (5 bases). V lost 5 bases and J 3 bases, leaving 5 bases between the germline ends. The length of the CDR3 is 10 residues. Per germline, CDR1 DFQATT and CDR2 SNEGSKA (reference sequence). In nucleotides, the CDR3 is TGCAGTGCTGGACACTACGAGCAGTACTTC. Translated: CSAGHYEQYF.

The V call is TRBV5-5, the J call TRBJ2-3; TRBD2 aligns across 16 bases. Germline assignment: CDR1 SGHKS and CDR2 YYEKEE (reference sequence). V trimming: 0 bases; J trimming: 2 bases; junction bases outside the gene matches: 9. The CDR3 consists of 20 residues. The CDR3 spells CASSLVNRGTSGRATDTQYF. The CDR3 DNA reads TGTGCCAGCAGCTTGGTGAACAGAGGGACTAGCGGGAGGGCCACAGATACGCAGTATTTT. Based on the CDR3 plus reference TRBV5-5 and TRBJ2-3, the full variable domain is DAGVTQSPTHLIKTRGQQVTLRCSPISGHKSVSWYQQVLGQGPQFIFQYYEKEERGRGNFPDRFSARQFPNYSSELNVNALLLGDSALYLCASSLVNRGTSGRATDTQYFGPGTRLTVL.

This clone showed up just a few times. This sequence joins TRBV5-1 and TRBJ2-3; D is perhaps TRBD2 (5 bases). The CDR3 is made up of 16 amino acids. V was trimmed by 2 bases and J by 2 bases, leaving 15 bases between them. Per the germline V gene, CDR1 is SGHRS and CDR2 is YFSETQ. The CDR3 protein is CASSLGLEGHTDTQYF. The DNA of the CDR3 is TGCGCCAGCAGCTTAGGGCTAGAGGGCCACACAGATACGCAGTATTTT.

This clone was counted only a few times. The V and J genes are TRBV5-1 and TRBJ2-1; 13 nucleotides align to TRBD2. The germline V gene encodes CDR1 SGHRS and CDR2 YFSETQ. V shed 3 bases, J shed 3 bases, and the junction held 6 bases outside the gene matches. This CDR3 region has 17 residues. The CDR3 loop reads CASSSTSGGINYNEQFF. CDR3 coding DNA: TGCGCCAGCAGCTCGACTAGCGGGGGGATCAACTACAATGAGCAGTTCTTC. The entire variable domain, with the rest obtained from reference TRBV5-1 and TRBJ2-1, is as follows: KAGVTQTPRYLIKTRGQQVTLSCSPISGHRSVSWYQQTPGQGLQFLFEYFSETQRNKGNFPGRFSGRQFSNSRSEMNVSTLELGDSALYLCASSSTSGGINYNEQFFGPGTRLTVL.

The chain links TRBV7-9 to TRBJ1-4; TRBD1 agrees at 9 bases. CDR3 length: 15 residues. V was clipped by 6 bases and J by 7 bases; unmatched bases: 9. Germline V lookup: CDR1 SEHNR, CDR2 FQNEAQ (reference sequence). The CDR3 DNA reads as TGTGCCAGCAGTAGGGGGACAGGGTTTGGTGAAAAACTGTTTTTT. It is translated as CASSRGTGFGEKLFF.

Regarding this clone: At one boundary the junction diverges from the germline segment, which might be a read error. This sequence joins TRBV6-1 and TRBJ2-3; unclear D gene. This CDR3 contains 13 residues. Germline assignment: CDR1 MNHNS and CDR2 SASEGT. CDR3: CASREESTDTQYF. The DNA for the CDR3 is TGTGCCAGCAGGGAAGAGAGCACAGATACGCAGTATTTT.

V is TRBV4-2 and J is TRBJ2-5; possibly TRBD2 for D (5 bases). Germline CDR1 reads LGHNA; CDR2 reads YNFKEQ. The length of the CDR3 is 13 residues. The V end lost 0 bases, the J end lost 9 bases, and 11 bases lay between the germline ends. The CDR3 loop reads CASSQDPGSPQYF. The CDR3 bases are TGTGCCAGCAGCCAAGACCCGGGGTCCCCCCAGTACTTC.

This rearrangement joins TRBV6-1 to TRBJ2-7; D is unclear. V was shortened by 3 bases and J by 3 bases, with 9 bases between the two germline ends. Per germline, CDR1 MNHNS and CDR2 SASEGT. The CDR3 has 13 residues. CDR3 coding DNA: TGTGCCAGCAGTGAGAATTTCGTCTACGAGCAGTACTTC. It translates to CASSENFVYEQYF.

This clone was seen once. The chain has TRBV2 and TRBJ2-7; possibly TRBD1 for D (5 bases). Germline assignment: CDR1 SNHLY and CDR2 FYNNEI. The V gene lost 0 bases and the J gene lost 6 bases, with 12 bases spanning the gap. CDR3 length: 14 amino acids. The CDR3 coding sequence is TGTGCCAGCAGTGAAGCTGTTGGGGCCTCCGAGCAGTACTTC. This translates into CASSEAVGASEQYF.

The chain links TRBV2 to TRBJ2-3, with TRBD1 matching 7 bases. Looked up from germline, CDR1 is SNHLY and CDR2 is FYNNEI. With V trimmed by 6 bases and J by 0 bases, 3 bases remained unmatched. The length of the CDR3 is 14 residues. The CDR3 region is CASSRDSSTDTQYF. The CDR3 DNA is TGTGCCAGCAGCCGGGACAGTAGCACAGATACGCAGTATTTT.

Details on this clone: The sample has other DNA sequences that encode this CDR3 too. The chain links TRBV7-9 to TRBJ2-7, with 9 bases fitting TRBD1. V trimming: 4 bases; J trimming: 0 bases; junction bases outside the gene matches: 1. Germline V gives CDR1 SEHNR, CDR2 FQNEAQ (reference sequence). There are 14 residues in the CDR3. CDR3 bases: TGTGCCAGCAGCTCGACAGGGGGCTCCTACGAGCAGTACTTC. It is translated as CASSSTGGSYEQYF.

The chain links TRBV11-1 to TRBJ2-3; 10 nucleotides line up with TRBD1. The CDR3 has 13 amino acids. V lost 5 bases, J lost 6 bases, and 2 bases stayed unmatched. The V gene's germline CDR1 is SGHAT and CDR2 FQDESV (reference sequence). CDR3 amino acids: CASSRDRGDTQYF. CDR3 DNA: TGTGCCAGCAGCCGGGACAGGGGTGATACGCAGTATTTT.

The CDR3 nucleotides are TGTGCCAGCAGCTTGAAGACAGGGAATCGGGGCTACACCTTC. Protein product: CASSLKTGNRGYTF. The gene calls are TRBV5-4 and TRBJ1-2; 7 bases are a match to TRBD1. This CDR3 spans 14 amino acids. V gave up 1 base and J gave up 8 bases; unmatched junction bases: 8. Germline values: CDR1 SGHNT, CDR2 YYREEE (reference sequence).

V usage is TRBV10-3 and J usage is TRBJ2-3, with D possibly TRBD2 on 5 matching bases. V gave up 5 bases and J gave up 1 base, with 10 bases separating them. From germline, CDR1 is ENHRY and CDR2 SYGVKD. The CDR3 loop spans 14 amino acids. CDR3 bases: TGTGCCATCAGTCGCATGGGAGGCACAGATACGCAGTATTTT. Amino acids: CAISRMGGTDTQYF.

A single count supports this clone. The chain recombines TRBV6-1 with TRBJ2-5; D is unresolved. Germline V lookup: CDR1 MNHNS, CDR2 SASEGT. Trimming took 2 bases from V and 4 from J, leaving 5 bases between them. CDR3 length: 12 amino acids. CDR3 region: CASSESRETQYF. CDR3 nucleotides: TGTGCCAGCAGTGAATCCCGAGAGACCCAGTACTTC.

The genes are TRBV6-1 and TRBJ1-1; tentatively, D is TRBD1 (6 bases). CDR3 size: 13 residues. Germline CDR1 and CDR2: MNHNS and SASEGT. Trimming shortened V by 5 bases and J by 4 bases, and 11 bases separated the two germline ends. CDR3 in amino acids: CASSIRGGTEAFF. For the CDR3, the DNA is TGTGCCAGCAGTATTAGGGGGGGCACTGAAGCTTTCTTT.

CDR3 region: CSVQGNTEAFF. The CDR3, as DNA: TGCAGCGTGCAGGGGAACACTGAAGCTTTCTTT. This rearrangement joins TRBV29-1 to TRBJ1-1; D may be TRBD1 (5 bases). The CDR3 length is 11 residues. Per the germline V gene, CDR1 is SQVTM and CDR2 is ANQGSEA. V lost 6 bases and J 1 base, leaving 6 bases between the germline ends.

The V call is TRBV19, the J call TRBJ1-6; tentatively, D is TRBD1 (6 bases). Germline V CDR1 and CDR2: LNHDA, SQIVND (reference sequence). The V and J ends lost 4 bases and 13 bases respectively, with 17 bases between them. The CDR3 is 14 amino acids. CDR3 in DNA: TGTGCCAGTAGTACTGACAGGCGAGGTACCCCCCTCCACTTT. Protein: CASSTDRRGTPLHF.

The V gene is TRBV29-1, the J gene TRBJ2-1; TRBD2 matches 13 bases. The germline V gene encodes CDR1 SQVTM and CDR2 ANQGSEA. The V and J ends lost 6 bases and 8 bases, in that order; junction bases with no gene match: 7. The CDR3 extends over 14 amino acids. The CDR3 DNA follows: TGCAGCGTCCAACTAGCGGGAGGGCCTTATGAGCAGTTCTTC. Translating it yields CSVQLAGGPYEQFF.

The chain links TRBV10-3 to TRBJ1-5; D remains ambiguous. The CDR3 has 14 residues. From germline, CDR1 is ENHRY and CDR2 SYGVKD. Trimming cost V 2 bases and J 1 base, with 6 bases left between them. CDR3: CAISESDSNQPQHF. The CDR3 coding sequence is TGTGCCATCAGTGAGAGCGACAGCAATCAGCCCCAGCATTTT.

The chain is built from TRBV28 and TRBJ2-5; 7 nucleotides match TRBD1. Per the germline V gene, CDR1 is MDHEN and CDR2 is SYDVKM. The CDR3 has 14 amino acids. V trimming: 5 bases; J trimming: 5 bases; junction bases outside the gene matches: 8. CDR3 DNA sequence: TGTGCCAGCAGTACAGGGGCTGTGGGGGAGACCCAGTACTTC. Protein sequence: CASSTGAVGETQYF.

This clone was counted a single time. The chain carries TRBV14 and TRBJ1-4; D uncertain. The CDR3 totals 16 residues. Germline V gene sequence: CDR1 SGHDN, CDR2 FVKESK. The germline V and J ends were trimmed by 3 bases and 8 bases, with 19 bases remaining between them. CDR3 in DNA: TGTGCCAGCAGCCAGGACGGACTGGGCGGATCGGAAAAACTGTTTTTT. The encoded protein is CASSQDGLGGSEKLFF.

This rearrangement joins TRBV9 to TRBJ1-1; D unclear. CDR1 and CDR2 from the germline V gene are SGDLS and YYNGEE. The CDR3 runs 13 residues. Deletions cut 1 base from V and 3 bases from J, with 7 bases between. This CDR3 reads CASSVQDYTEAFF. The CDR3 nucleotides read TGTGCCAGCAGCGTACAGGACTACACTGAAGCTTTCTTT.

The V gene is TRBV5-1, the J gene TRBJ2-5; D is possibly TRBD1 or TRBD2 (5 bases each). Trimming removed 5 bases at V and 1 base at J, with 15 bases between. Germline-derived CDR1 and CDR2 are SGHRS and YFSETQ. CDR3 length: 15 amino acids. In DNA, the CDR3 is TGCGCCAGCAGGCCTAGTGTGGGGACCCAAGAGACCCAGTACTTC. It is translated as CASRPSVGTQETQYF.

This chain links TRBV30 with TRBJ1-2; D not certain. V was clipped by 3 bases and J by 0 bases, with 5 bases between them. CDR1 and CDR2 (germline): GTSNPN, SVGIG (reference sequence). The CDR3 runs 12 residues. The CDR3 reads CAWSLANYGYTF. The CDR3 DNA sequence: TGTGCCTGGAGCCTTGCTAACTATGGCTACACCTTC.